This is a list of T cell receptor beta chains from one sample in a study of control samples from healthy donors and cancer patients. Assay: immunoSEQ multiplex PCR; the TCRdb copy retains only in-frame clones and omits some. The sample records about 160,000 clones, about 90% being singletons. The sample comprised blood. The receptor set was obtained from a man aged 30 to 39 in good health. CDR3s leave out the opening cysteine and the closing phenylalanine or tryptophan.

ASSVWASPWEQY	TRBV5-4	TRBJ2-7
ASSIGSGAGANVLT	TRBV19	TRBJ2-6
ASSPQYGGTDTQY	TRBV9	TRBJ2-3
ASSLVPSGSNEQF	TRBV5-1	TRBJ2-1
ASSQGTVNYGYT	TRBV5-1	TRBJ1-2
ASSPTSGSTDTQY	TRBV3-1/TRBV3-2	TRBJ2-3
ASSDYYGYT	TRBV6-4	TRBJ1-2
ASSVAPTGTGNTIY	TRBV9	TRBJ1-3
ASSLDREETQY	TRBV5-6	TRBJ2-5
ASSRVKGGYT	TRBV28	TRBJ1-2
ASSSPWISGGPMADTQY	TRBV5-6	TRBJ2-3
ASSHGTGRAYNEQF	TRBV7-6	TRBJ2-1
ASSIKINQPQH	TRBV19	TRBJ1-5
ASKSRTNEKLF	TRBV19	TRBJ1-4
ASSQEGGLPGNTIY	TRBV4-1	TRBJ1-3
ASSSNRDREAF	TRBV7-8	TRBJ1-1
ASSHPATATEQY	TRBV7-9	TRBJ2-7
ASSLDSSTEAF	TRBV5-1	TRBJ1-1